The rows below give T cell receptor beta chains drawn from one sample of a study of T cell repertoires in cytomegalovirus infection. TCRdb reprocessed the reads via MiXCR and lists one record per CDR3 protein. Altogether 480,000 or so distinct CDR3 sequences are present, about 11% being singletons, with the ten largest covering roughly 10%. Material for sequencing was PBMCs. The receptors shown here come from a human donor in good health (CMV status not recorded). Some clones in this sample may be carry-over from other donors' samples. CDR3s include the opening cysteine and the closing phenylalanine or tryptophan. A D gene is named only where the DNA matches it firmly. Clone sizes are given selectively: once, few, many, or a class where the clone is expanded.

CASSLERGAPDTQYF,TGCGCCAGCAGCTTGGAGCGGGGGGCCCCAGATACGCAGTATTTT,TRBJ2-3,TRBD2,TRBV5-1,many
CASSPGQGRWVTF,TGTGCCAGCAGCCCGGGACAGGGACGGTGGGTCACCTTC,TRBJ1-2,TRBD1,TRBV7-9,many
CASSKKDQTADQPQHF,TGTGCCAGCAGCAAAAAGGACCAAACAGCGGATCAGCCCCAGCATTTT,TRBJ1-5,.,TRBV6-1,many
CASNPGVGLSGANVLTF,TGTGCCAGCAACCCAGGGGTGGGGCTCTCTGGGGCCAACGTCCTGACTTTC,TRBJ2-6,.,TRBV5-6,many
CASSTGREGANNEQFF,TGTGCCAGTAGTACGGGTAGGGAAGGGGCGAACAATGAGCAGTTCTTC,TRBJ2-1,.,TRBV19,many
CASSGPRDREANYGYTF,TGTGCCAGCAGCGGCCCCCGGGACAGGGAAGCTAACTATGGCTACACCTTC,TRBJ1-2,TRBD1,TRBV2,many
CSVGGRGYTF,TGCAGTGTAGGGGGGCGAGGCTACACCTTC,TRBJ1-2,.,TRBV20-1,once
CASNGGTSGVRIF,TGTGCCAGCAATGGGGGGACTAGCGGGGTCCGCATCTTC,TRBJ2-1,TRBD2,TRBV11-2,many
CASSQETSDYTGELFF,TGTGCCAGCAGTCAAGAGACTAGCGACTACACCGGGGAGCTGTTTTTT,TRBJ2-2,TRBD2,TRBV28,many
CASTPTGGRGRYGNTIYF,TGTGCCAGCACCCCCACGGGGGGCAGGGGGCGTTATGGAAACACCATATATTTT,TRBJ1-3,TRBD1,TRBV28,.
CASSLREPLITEAFF,TGCGCCAGCAGCTTGAGAGAGCCTTTGATCACTGAAGCTTTCTTT,TRBJ1-1,.,TRBV5-1,.
CASSIGGTPEKLFF,TGTGCCAGTAGTATAGGCGGGACACCGGAAAAACTGTTTTTT,TRBJ1-4,.,TRBV19,many
CASSLSSGDLLAGGPLPYEQYF,TGTGCCAGCAGCTTGTCGTCTGGGGACTTACTAGCGGGAGGGCCACTCCCCTACGAGCAGTACTTC,TRBJ2-7,TRBD2,TRBV5-4,few
CASSAGQEGTQYF,TGTGCCAGCAGCGCGGGCCAGGAAGGGACCCAGTACTTC,TRBJ2-5,.,TRBV7-3,many
CASSSSGRALGNIQYF,TGTGCCAGCAGCTCTAGCGGGAGGGCCCTGGGAAACATTCAGTACTTC,TRBJ2-4,TRBD2,TRBV11-2,many
CASSDGGNQPQHF,TGCGCCAGCAGTGACGGGGGGAATCAGCCCCAGCATTTT,TRBJ1-5,.,TRBV10-2,few
CASSQGRQGTYGYTF,TGTGCCAGCAGCCAAGGAAGGCAGGGTACCTATGGCTACACCTTC,TRBJ1-2,.,TRBV3-1,many
CASSSHQTPTDTQYF,TGCGCCAGCAGTTCCCACCAAACGCCAACAGATACGCAGTATTTT,TRBJ2-3,.,TRBV5-1,.
CASSLALRTGKNEQFF,TGTGCCAGCAGCTTGGCCCTTCGGACAGGGAAAAATGAGCAGTTCTTC,TRBJ2-1,TRBD1,TRBV5-4,few
CASSATGAGGEQYF,TGTGCCAGCTCAGCGACAGGGGCCGGGGGGGAGCAGTACTTC,TRBJ2-7,.,TRBV18,many
CSARGGQGTAEQYF,TGCAGCGCAAGGGGGGGACAGGGGACGGCCGAGCAGTACTTC,TRBJ2-7,TRBD1,TRBV29-1,once
CASSQGFPEQFF,TGTGCCAGCAGCCAAGGGTTTCCAGAGCAGTTCTTC,TRBJ2-1,.,TRBV14,many
CASSLRLAEGGFYNEQFF,TGTGCCAGCAGCTTAAGGCTAGCGGAGGGGGGATTCTACAATGAGCAGTTCTTC,TRBJ2-1,.,TRBV7-2,many
CASIGRGVKSVGNEQFF,TGTGCCAGTATTGGGCGGGGGGTAAAATCAGTTGGCAATGAGCAGTTCTTC,TRBJ2-1,TRBD2,TRBV19,many
CAWVATVASNQPQHF,TGTGCCTGGGTCGCCACAGTTGCTAGCAATCAGCCCCAGCATTTT,TRBJ1-5,.,TRBV30,.
CSGEGRALWSYTF,TGCAGCGGTGAGGGCAGGGCCCTATGGAGCTACACCTTC,TRBJ1-2,.,TRBV29-1,.
CACGLAGLYEQYF,TGTGCCTGTGGACTAGCGGGCCTCTACGAGCAGTACTTC,TRBJ2-7,TRBD2,TRBV30,few
CASSYRGLMNTEAFF,TGTGCCAGCAGCTACAGGGGTCTTATGAACACTGAAGCTTTCTTT,TRBJ1-1,TRBD1,TRBV12-3/TRBV12-4,.
CASTVNTEAFF,TGTGCCAGCACGGTGAACACTGAAGCTTTCTTT,TRBJ1-1,.,TRBV28,many
CATSREGGQQETQYF,TGTGCCACCAGCAGAGAGGGGGGGCAGCAAGAGACCCAGTACTTC,TRBJ2-5,.,TRBV15,many
CASSPGTSGRALEQYF,TGTGCCAGCAGCCCCGGGACTAGCGGGAGGGCCTTGGAGCAGTACTTC,TRBJ2-7,TRBD2,TRBV7-6,many
CASSPAGDSPLHF,TGTGCCAGCAGCCCGGCGGGGGATTCACCCCTCCACTTT,TRBJ1-6,.,TRBV7-3,many
CASSSWGTPNEQFF,TGTGCCAGCAGCTCCTGGGGTACCCCCAATGAGCAGTTCTTC,TRBJ2-1,.,TRBV7-2,many
CSVEVGTGDTIYF,TGCAGCGTTGAAGTCGGGACAGGGGACACCATATATTTT,TRBJ1-3,TRBD1,TRBV29-1,.
CASRPGADTDTQYF,TGTGCCAGCAGACCAGGGGCGGACACAGATACGCAGTATTTT,TRBJ2-3,.,TRBV6-1,many
CASSRVGAEGYEQYF,TGTGCCAGCAGCCGTGTGGGGGCGGAGGGGTACGAGCAGTACTTC,TRBJ2-7,.,TRBV7-2,many
CASSQGPPPLGDTQYF,TGCGCCAGCAGCCAAGGACCCCCCCCGCTGGGAGATACGCAGTATTTT,TRBJ2-3,.,TRBV4-1,many
CASSLETRGETQYF,TGTGCCAGCAGCTTAGAAACCAGGGGAGAGACCCAGTACTTC,TRBJ2-5,.,TRBV7-8,many
CASSFTGNHEQYF,TGTGCCAGCAGCTTTACAGGGAACCACGAGCAGTACTTC,TRBJ2-7,.,TRBV7-9,many
CASSLGRDSLRTPFF,TGTGCCAGCAGCTTGGGGAGGGACTCGCTTCGCACCCCCTTCTTC,TRBJ2-1,.,TRBV5-4,.
CASSLVTGTSGNQPQHF,TGTGCCAGCAGCCTTGTAACCGGGACATCGGGCAATCAGCCCCAGCATTTT,TRBJ1-5,.,TRBV7-9,few